The next 26 T cell receptor beta chains were all read from a single sample in a study of blood T cell repertoires in COVID-19. Sequencing was performed with immunoSEQ multiplex PCR; in TCRdb, only in-frame clones are kept and a portion is missing. The table records a few hundred thousand clones, more than 75% of them present only once. Sequenced input: peripheral blood. The source of these receptors is a woman between 45 and 60 years old with acute or convalescent COVID-19.

The rearrangement links TRBV2 to TRBJ1-2; TRBD1 might be the D (5 bases). Germline V gene lookup returns CDR1 SNHLY and CDR2 FYNNEI. The CDR3 sequence is 13 residues long. With 3 bases removed from V and 4 bases from J, the gap between germline ends came to 9 bases. CDR3 in DNA: TGTGCCAGCAGTGAGGACATGGGCTATGGCTACACCTTC. This codes for CASSEDMGYGYTF.

V is TRBV4-1 and J is TRBJ1-1; D is ambiguous. The germline V gene has CDR1 MGHRA and CDR2 YSYEKL. Trimming removed 0 bases at V and 2 bases at J, with 10 bases between. This CDR3 has 15 amino acids. The CDR3 DNA follows: TGCGCCAGCAGCCAAGATCCCGGGGTTAACACTGAAGCTTTCTTT. This codes for CASSQDPGVNTEAFF.

The chain joins TRBV7-2 to TRBJ2-2, with 8 nucleotides matching TRBD2. The germline gives CDR1 SGHTA, CDR2 FQGNSA. The CDR3 totals 17 residues. V trimming: 5 bases; J trimming: 0 bases; junction bases outside the gene matches: 8. The CDR3 coding sequence is TGTGCCAGCAGCGTAGGGAGCGGGAGATCGAACACCGGGGAGCTGTTTTTT. Translation: CASSVGSGRSNTGELFF.

The genes are TRBV29-1 and TRBJ1-2; unclear D gene. Germline assignment: CDR1 SQVTM and CDR2 ANQGSEA. Trimming removed 3 bases at V and 7 bases at J, with 9 bases between. The CDR3 length is 11 residues. CDR3 nucleotides: TGCAGCGTTGAGGAGGAAGCTGGCTACACCTTC. This encodes CSVEEEAGYTF.

This sequence joins TRBV19 and TRBJ2-5, with unresolved D. The CDR3 covers 16 residues. The germline gives CDR1 LNHDA, CDR2 SQIVND (reference sequence). The V and J ends lost 7 bases and 1 base respectively, with 19 bases between them. The CDR3 loop is CASTLGPSEPQETQYF. In nucleotides, the CDR3 is TGTGCCAGTACGCTGGGCCCCTCCGAGCCCCAAGAGACCCAGTACTTC.

This clone has a single count. The chain joins TRBV19 to TRBJ2-1; 12 positions match TRBD2. The CDR3 contains 13 residues. CDR1 LNHDA and CDR2 SQIVND come from the germline V gene (reference sequence). Losses at the gene ends were 7 bases for V and 15 bases for J; bases not matched to a gene: 10. The CDR3 DNA reads TGTGCCAGTAACCCGCTAGCGGGAGGGGTACCGTTCTTC. Translating it yields CASNPLAGGVPFF. The variable domain in full, with the rest retrieved from reference TRBV19 and TRBJ2-1, is DGGITQSPKYLFRKEGQNVTLSCEQNLNHDAMYWYRQDPGQGLRLIYYSQIVNDFQKGDIAEGYSVSREKKESFPLTVTSAQKNPTAFYLCASNPLAGGVPFFGPGTRLTVL.

The J gene is TRBJ1-1, the V gene TRBV28; a weak D match, TRBD1 (5 bases). Germline V CDR1 and CDR2: MDHEN, SYDVKM. CDR3 length equals 13 residues. V lost 11 bases and J 1 base, leaving 14 bases between the germline ends. The CDR3 DNA sequence: TGTGCCGTGGGGTCAACAGGGAACACTGAAGCTTTCTTT. Its translation is CAVGSTGNTEAFF.

The chain joins TRBV7-2 to TRBJ2-7; D call uncertain. V shed 1 base and J shed 6 bases, with 7 bases lying between them. There are 12 residues in the CDR3. Per the germline V gene, CDR1 is SGHTA and CDR2 is FQGNSA. Written as DNA, the CDR3 is TGTGCCAGCAGCTTAGACTGGTCCGAGCAGTACTTC. Translation gives CASSLDWSEQYF.

The chain combines TRBV27 with TRBJ2-7; D is ambiguous. The CDR3 totals 12 residues. V gave up 5 bases and J gave up 3 bases, with 8 bases separating them. Looked up from germline, CDR1 is MNHEY and CDR2 is SMNVEV (reference sequence). This CDR3 reads CASSGLSYEQYF. CDR3 nucleotide sequence: TGTGCCAGCAGTGGCCTCAGCTACGAGCAGTACTTC.

This clone was counted a single time. V usage is TRBV5-1 and J usage is TRBJ1-1; D is unresolved. Germline-derived CDR1 and CDR2 are SGHRS and YFSETQ. This CDR3 contains 15 residues. The V gene lost 0 bases and the J gene lost 1 base, with 10 bases spanning the gap. CDR3 loop: CASSLAGVSNTEAFF. The DNA of the CDR3 is TGCGCCAGCAGCTTGGCCGGGGTATCGAACACTGAAGCTTTCTTT.

This clone showed up just a few times. Other DNA sequences in the same sample also yield this CDR3. The chain joins TRBV6-4 to TRBJ1-1, with 7 bases matching TRBD1. V shed 0 bases and J 5 bases; nucleotides not matched to a gene: 3. CDR1 and CDR2 (germline): MRHNA, SNTAGT. The CDR3 is 14 amino acids. CDR3 nucleotide sequence: TGTGCCAGCAGTGACTCGTCAGGGGGAACTGAAGCTTTCTTT. This gives the protein CASSDSSGGTEAFF.

Concerning this clone itself: The DNA is omitted, as the CDR3 cannot be located on it reliably, and the CDR3 follows TCRdb's listing. V and J are TRBV7-9 and TRBJ2-2; the table's D call, TRBD2, was not checked against the DNA. The CDR3 length equals 12 residues, ends included. Germline CDR1 SEHNR, CDR2 FQNEAQ (reference sequence). The CDR3 sequence: CASSLTFGELFF.

In its sample, this clone was seen a few times. The chain is built from TRBV18 and TRBJ2-1; 7 bases agree with TRBD1. The trim removed 2 bases at V and 2 bases at J, leaving 3 bases unmatched. Germline CDR1 is KGHSH and CDR2 is LQKENI. This CDR3 comprises 15 residues. CDR3 region: CASSPAGQAYNEQFF. CDR3 DNA: TGTGCCAGCTCACCAGCCGGACAGGCCTACAATGAGCAGTTCTTC.

A remark on this clone: The identical CDR3 is also encoded by other nucleotide sequences in the sample. This chain links TRBV7-3 with TRBJ1-6; possibly TRBD1 for D (5 bases). The V gene's germline CDR1 is SGHTA and CDR2 FQGTGA. The CDR3 length is 14 residues. Trimming took off 3 bases at V and 7 bases at J, with 10 bases between the two ends. As DNA, the CDR3 is TGTGCCAGCAGCTTGCTGGGGGGGAATTCACCCCTCCACTTT. Its translation: CASSLLGGNSPLHF. Full variable domain (outside the CDR3, taken from reference TRBV7-3 and TRBJ1-6): GAGVSQTPSNKVTEKGKYVELRCDPISGHTALYWYRQSLGQGPEFLIYFQGTGAADDSGLPNDRFFAVRPEGSVSTLKIQRTERGDSAVYLCASSLLGGNSPLHFGNGTRLTVT.

V is TRBV24-1 and J is TRBJ1-4; 8 bases match TRBD1. CDR1 KGHDR and CDR2 SFDVKD come from the germline V gene. There are 15 residues in the CDR3. The J segment lost 3 bases and the V segment lost 3 bases, leaving 2 bases of the junction unmatched. The DNA of the CDR3 is TGTGCCACCAGTGATCCCAGGGGGCCTAATGAAAAACTGTTTTTT. It is translated as CATSDPRGPNEKLFF.

This rearrangement joins TRBV10-3 to TRBJ2-7, with TRBD1 as a possible D gene (6 bases). The V gene's germline CDR1 is ENHRY and CDR2 SYGVKD. The length of the CDR3 is 13 residues. The V and J ends lost 6 bases and 4 bases respectively, with 13 bases between them. CDR3 DNA: TGTGCCATCAGCCGGGACACCCCTTACGAGCAGTACTTC. The encoded protein is CAISRDTPYEQYF.

In this sample, this clone turned up a few times. Other DNA sequences in the sample encode the same CDR3. V and J are TRBV5-1 and TRBJ1-1, with 12 bases fitting TRBD1. This CDR3 region has 16 residues. CDR1 is SGHRS and CDR2 is YFSETQ in the germline V gene. The ends lost 4 bases at V and 6 bases at J; junction bases unmatched: 10. The CDR3 reads CASSIGGGQGAPEAFF. In nucleotides, the CDR3 is TGCGCCAGCAGCATAGGTGGGGGACAGGGGGCTCCTGAAGCTTTCTTT.

This chain connects TRBV10-3 to TRBJ1-6; TRBD1 matches 8 bases. V lost 8 bases, J lost 6 bases, and 3 bases stayed unmatched. Germline CDR1 is ENHRY and CDR2 is SYGVKD. The CDR3 is 13 amino acids. The CDR3 sequence: CAIRTGSNSPLHF. In nucleotides, the CDR3 is TGTGCCATCCGGACAGGGAGTAATTCACCCCTCCACTTT.

This chain connects TRBV5-1 to TRBJ2-3, with 10 bases lining up with TRBD2. Trimming removed 4 bases from V and 2 bases from J; junction bases left unmatched: 13. The CDR3 is 18 residues long. Germline V gene sequence: CDR1 SGHRS, CDR2 YFSETQ. The CDR3 coding sequence is TGCGCCAGCAGCAGGGCCCCCGCACTAGCGGGACTCACAGATACGCAGTATTTT. It yields the protein CASSRAPALAGLTDTQYF.

The chain carries TRBV10-1 and TRBJ2-7; 10 bases map to TRBD1. The CDR3 extends over 13 amino acids. V lost 11 bases and J lost 3; bases outside the gene matches: 7. Germline V gene lookup returns CDR1 WNHNN and CDR2 SYGVQD (reference sequence). CDR3 nucleotide sequence: TGCGCCGGGGGACAGGGGAAAATCTACGAGCAGTACTTC. This translates into CAGGQGKIYEQYF.

The chain employs TRBV11-3 and TRBJ2-5, with TRBD2 matching over 13 bases. CDR3 length: 17 residues. Germline loops: CDR1 SGHNT, CDR2 YENEEA. V trimming: 7 bases; J trimming: 2 bases; junction bases outside the gene matches: 10. Here the CDR3 DNA reads TGTGCCAGCATCCCCAGGCCGGGACTAGCGGGGCAAGAGACCCAGTACTTC. Translated, it gives CASIPRPGLAGQETQYF.

This clone was recorded only once. The genes are TRBV18 and TRBJ2-6; D unclear. Germline values: CDR1 KGHSH, CDR2 LQKENI. The CDR3 spans 15 residues. Trimming left V 6 bases short and J 0 bases short, with 9 bases between. The DNA for the CDR3 is TGTGCCAGCTCTCGACTGAGCTCTGGGGCCAACGTCCTGACTTTC. Protein product: CASSRLSSGANVLTF.

The chain recombines TRBV7-2 with TRBJ2-7, with 7 bases fitting TRBD2. The V gene end was trimmed by 0 bases and the J gene end by 7 bases; junction bases not matched to a gene: 9. CDR1 is SGHTA, CDR2 FQGNSA, per germline. The CDR3 extends over 15 amino acids. The CDR3 nucleotides read TGTGCCAGCAGCTTAGCCCCGGGCCGAGCGGGAGAGCAGTACTTC. It codes for CASSLAPGRAGEQYF. The whole variable domain, remainder taken from reference TRBV7-2 and TRBJ2-7, is GAGVSQSPSNKVTEKGKDVELRCDPISGHTALYWYRQSLGQGLEFLIYFQGNSAPDKSGLPSDRFSAERTGGSVSTLTIQRTQQEDSAVYLCASSLAPGRAGEQYFGPGTRLTVT.

The chain uses TRBV20-1 and TRBJ2-1; TRBD1 matches 7 bases. Trimming removed 4 bases from V and 2 bases from J; junction bases left unmatched: 5. Germline CDR1 is DFQATT and CDR2 is SNEGSKA (reference sequence). CDR3 size: 14 residues. For the CDR3, the DNA is TGCAGTGCTAATGACAGGGCGGCCTACAATGAGCAGTTCTTC. Translation: CSANDRAAYNEQFF.

This chain links TRBV15 with TRBJ1-4, with D unclear. The CDR3 is 15 amino acids. V was cut by 0 bases and J by 0 bases, with 5 bases left in between. Germline V gene data show CDR1 as LNHNV and CDR2 as YYDKDF (reference sequence). This chain's CDR3 is CATSRDDTTNEKLFF. The CDR3 DNA is TGTGCCACCAGCAGAGATGACACAACTAATGAAAAACTGTTTTTT.

Note on this clone: In the same sample, other DNA sequences code for this CDR3. The rearrangement links TRBV5-1 to TRBJ2-1; 12 nucleotides agree with TRBD2. V shed 0 bases and J 8 bases; nucleotides not matched to a gene: 0. There are 14 residues in the CDR3. Germline V gene data show CDR1 as SGHRS and CDR2 as YFSETQ. The CDR3 DNA is TGCGCCAGCAGCTTGGGACTAGCGGGAGATGAGCAGTTCTTC. It is translated as CASSLGLAGDEQFF.